The next 21 T cell receptor beta chains were all read from a single sample in a study of vaccination effects on CD4 cells after COVID-19. Antigens of these TCRs are unknown. The culture ran for about 10 days, and then CD4+ T cells were isolated. Libraries were prepared by immunoSEQ multiplex PCR; TCRdb keeps only in-frame clonotypes and omits some of them. Altogether roughly 64,000 clones are present, 70% to 85% being singletons, with the ten largest covering roughly 25%. The sample was CD4+ T cells from PBMCs cultured without peptide, taken before COVID-19 vaccination. These receptors originate from a human donor who had a prior SARS-CoV-2 infection.

The V gene is TRBV7-8, the J gene TRBJ1-2, with 7 bases that match TRBD1. The CDR3 runs 15 residues. Trimming cost V 5 bases and J 3 bases; bases outside gene matches: 9. CDR1 and CDR2 (germline): SGHVS, FQNEAQ. CDR3 nucleotides: TGTGCCAGCAGCCCAGGCAGGACAGGCGACTATGGCTACACCTTC. Its protein is CASSPGRTGDYGYTF.

This clone was recorded a few times. The gene calls are TRBV7-2 and TRBJ2-7; possibly TRBD1 or TRBD2 for D (5 bases each). Germline V gene data show CDR1 as SGHTA and CDR2 as FQGNSA. The V and J ends lost 8 bases and 7 bases respectively, with 18 bases between them. The CDR3 contains 13 residues. The CDR3 reads CASSRYGAPEQYF. DNA for the CDR3: TGTGCCAGCTCACGGTACGGGGCTCCGGAGCAGTACTTC. Supplemented by reference TRBV7-2 and TRBJ2-7, the full variable domain reads GAGVSQSPSNKVTEKGKDVELRCDPISGHTALYWYRQSLGQGLEFLIYFQGNSAPDKSGLPSDRFSAERTGGSVSTLTIQRTQQEDSAVYLCASSRYGAPEQYFGPGTRLTVT.

The chain joins TRBV7-2 to TRBJ2-2; 8 nucleotides line up with TRBD1. The ends lost 1 base at V and 3 bases at J; junction bases unmatched: 4. The CDR3 length is 16 residues. Germline CDR1 SGHTA, CDR2 FQGNSA. CDR3 coding DNA: TGTGCCAGCAGCTTAGTCAGGGGGCTCGACACCGGGGAGCTGTTTTTT. It encodes CASSLVRGLDTGELFF.

This rearrangement joins TRBV7-9 to TRBJ1-6; the D gene is possibly TRBD1 (6 bases). The germline V and J ends were trimmed by 4 bases and 9 bases, with 13 bases remaining between them. The CDR3 totals 14 residues. Germline lookup yields CDR1 SEHNR and CDR2 FQNEAQ (reference sequence). The chain's CDR3 is CASSSTPGASPLHF. In nucleotides, the CDR3 is TGTGCCAGCAGCTCGACCCCAGGGGCTTCACCCCTCCACTTT.

The chain uses TRBV7-2 and TRBJ2-1, with D hard to call. CDR1 and CDR2 from the germline V gene are SGHTA and FQGNSA. V was cut by 5 bases and J by 4 bases, with 9 bases left in between. This CDR3 region has 13 residues. CDR3 DNA sequence: TGTGCCAGCAGCCCATCTAGATACAATGAGCAGTTCTTC. The encoded protein is CASSPSRYNEQFF.

V usage is TRBV7-8 and J usage is TRBJ2-7; 9 bases are shared with TRBD1. This CDR3 has 15 amino acids. V trimming: 5 bases; J trimming: 3 bases; junction bases outside the gene matches: 8. Germline CDR1 and CDR2: SGHVS and FQNEAQ. The DNA for the CDR3 is TGTGCCAGCAGCCCCACTAGGACAGGGGACTACGAGCAGTACTTC. Its translation is CASSPTRTGDYEQYF.

The chain uses TRBV28 and TRBJ2-7; D not certain. Per germline, CDR1 MDHEN and CDR2 SYDVKM. V was shortened by 2 bases and J by 4 bases, with 9 bases between the two germline ends. The CDR3 spans 13 residues. The CDR3: CASSLVQYYEQYF. CDR3 bases: TGTGCCAGCAGTTTAGTACAGTATTACGAGCAGTACTTC.

This CDR3 reads CASSSRTGSVYTQYF. CDR3 sequence (DNA): TGTGCCAGCAGCTCCAGAACCGGCAGCGTATATACGCAGTATTTT. The chain recombines TRBV11-3 with TRBJ2-3; D gene uncertain. The germline V gene encodes CDR1 SGHNT and CDR2 YENEEA. The CDR3 covers 15 residues. V was clipped by 4 bases and J by 7 bases, with 18 bases between them.

The chain employs TRBV5-1 and TRBJ2-5; the match to TRBD1 covers 7 bases. This CDR3 is 15 amino acids long. The trim removed 3 bases at V and 2 bases at J, leaving 7 bases unmatched. Germline V gene sequence: CDR1 SGHRS, CDR2 YFSETQ. CDR3: CASSSRDSSQETQYF. CDR3 in DNA: TGCGCCAGCAGCTCCCGGGACAGTTCACAAGAGACCCAGTACTTC. The full variable domain, rest sourced from reference TRBV5-1 and TRBJ2-5, is KAGVTQTPRYLIKTRGQQVTLSCSPISGHRSVSWYQQTPGQGLQFLFEYFSETQRNKGNFPGRFSGRQFSNSRSEMNVSTLELGDSALYLCASSSRDSSQETQYFGPGTRLLVL.

This clone has a handful of counts. The chain links TRBV7-3 to TRBJ2-5; 9 nucleotides match TRBD2. CDR1 and CDR2 from the germline V gene are SGHTA and FQGTGA. The CDR3 is made up of 16 amino acids. V dropped 1 base and J dropped 1; count of bases not matched to a gene: 4. CDR3 sequence reads: CASSLMAGGPQETQYF. CDR3 coding DNA: TGTGCCAGCAGCTTAATGGCGGGGGGGCCCCAAGAGACCCAGTACTTC.

This rearrangement joins TRBV2 to TRBJ2-7, with D unresolved. The ends were cut back, 0 bases at V and 5 bases at J, with 14 bases in the middle. CDR1 SNHLY and CDR2 FYNNEI come from the germline V gene. This CDR3 contains 15 residues. The CDR3: CASSEASQLQHEQYF. DNA of the CDR3: TGTGCCAGCAGTGAAGCAAGCCAACTCCAACACGAGCAGTACTTC.

This clone was detected once. The rearrangement joins TRBV7-2 to TRBJ2-5; 8 nucleotides line up with TRBD2. The trim removed 5 bases at V and 5 bases at J, leaving 4 bases unmatched. The V gene's germline CDR1 is SGHTA and CDR2 FQGNSA. The CDR3 is 13 amino acids. As DNA, the CDR3 is TGTGCCAGCAGCCCCAGGACTAGCGAGACCCAGTACTTC. The encoded protein is CASSPRTSETQYF.

This clone was counted a few times. The chain recombines TRBV7-2 with TRBJ2-7; D unresolved. The CDR3 totals 15 residues. Germline V gives CDR1 SGHTA, CDR2 FQGNSA. Trimming pared 1 base from V and 0 bases from J, leaving 10 bases between. The CDR3 coding sequence is TGTGCCAGCAGCTTAGGGTTGCATAACTCCTACGAGCAGTACTTC. Residues: CASSLGLHNSYEQYF. The full variable domain, rest sourced from reference TRBV7-2 and TRBJ2-7, is GAGVSQSPSNKVTEKGKDVELRCDPISGHTALYWYRQSLGQGLEFLIYFQGNSAPDKSGLPSDRFSAERTGGSVSTLTIQRTQQEDSAVYLCASSLGLHNSYEQYFGPGTRLTVT.

The chain couples TRBV21-1 to TRBJ2-3; the table's D gene call, TRBD2, was not cross checked with the DNA. TRBV21-1 is labeled a pseudogene. This CDR3 region has 16 residues. The CDR3 loop reads CASSPTQASGSQTQYF. The CDR3 DNA reads as TGTGCCAGCAGCCCTACGCAGGCTAGCGGGAGTCAAACGCAGTATTTT.

This rearrangement joins TRBV3-1 (or the pseudogene TRBV3-2) to TRBJ1-4; D perhaps matches TRBD1 (5 bases). V was trimmed by 1 base and J by 4 bases, leaving 10 bases between them. In germline, CDR1 is LGHDT, CDR2 YNNKEL (reference sequence). This CDR3 region has 15 residues. The CDR3 region is CASSQGDGFNEKLFF. In nucleotides, the CDR3 is TGTGCCAGCAGCCAAGGGGACGGGTTTAATGAAAAACTGTTTTTT.

This clone was counted only a few times. The rearrangement links TRBV11-2 to TRBJ1-2; perhaps TRBD1 as D (5 bases). This CDR3 is built from 15 residues. Germline CDR1 SGHAT, CDR2 FQNNGV. Deletions cut 6 bases from V and 0 bases from J, with 14 bases between. In nucleotides, the CDR3 is TGTGCCAGCAGATCTCGACAGCTAGCTAACTATGGCTACACCTTC. As protein: CASRSRQLANYGYTF.

The chain joins TRBV7-2 to TRBJ1-5, with D possibly being TRBD1 (5 bases). CDR3 length: 15 amino acids. CDR1 SGHTA and CDR2 FQGNSA come from the germline V gene. V lost 2 bases and J 6 bases, leaving 14 bases between the germline ends. The CDR3 protein is CASSLLSLGGQPQHF. In DNA form, the CDR3 reads TGTGCCAGCAGCTTATTATCCCTGGGGGGTCAGCCCCAGCATTTT.

This clone is a singleton in its sample. V gene TRBV30 combines with J gene TRBJ1-1; the match to TRBD1 covers 7 bases. The CDR3 contains 14 residues. The germline V gene has CDR1 GTSNPN and CDR2 SVGIG (reference sequence). Trimming at V came to 4 bases and at J to 6 bases, leaving 11 bases not matched to a gene. The CDR3: CAWNPDRLRAEAFF. CDR3 in DNA: TGTGCCTGGAACCCGGACAGGCTCAGGGCTGAAGCTTTCTTT.

V is TRBV4-1 and J is TRBJ1-1; D remains ambiguous. Trimming pared 3 bases from V and 4 bases from J, leaving 18 bases between. Germline V gives CDR1 MGHRA, CDR2 YSYEKL. The CDR3 has 16 amino acids. The CDR3 is CASSQVSAGWGTEAFF. The DNA of the CDR3 is TGCGCCAGCAGCCAGGTAAGCGCAGGATGGGGCACTGAAGCTTTCTTT.

The genes are TRBV5-6 and TRBJ2-1, with D hard to call. The germline V and J ends were trimmed by 2 bases and 3 bases, with 12 bases remaining between them. Germline V gene sequence: CDR1 SGHDT, CDR2 YYEEEE. The CDR3 sequence is 15 residues long. Written as DNA, the CDR3 is TGTGCCAGCAGCTTCGGGTGGAGAAACTACAATGAGCAGTTCTTC. Translated: CASSFGWRNYNEQFF.

The chain joins TRBV12-5 to TRBJ2-7; weak D call: TRBD2 (5 bases). CDR3 length: 14 residues. V lost 3 bases, J lost 8 bases, and 17 bases lay in between. Germline V gene data show CDR1 as LGHNT and CDR2 as FRNRAP. The chain's CDR3 is CASGFVAHPSKQYF. CDR3 nucleotides: TGTGCTAGTGGTTTTGTAGCGCACCCAAGCAAGCAGTACTTC.